These 26 T cell receptor beta chains were sequenced from one sample in a study of naive and memory T cell subsets. The library had UMIs added by 3' ligation of an oligonucleotide to TCR cDNA. Four PCR rounds used nested alpha and beta constant region primers plus the SP2 primer. MiXCR, run by TCRdb on the 5' RACE reads, gives a single entry per CDR3 protein. The profile covers roughly 30,000 distinct CDR3 sequences, with 16% appearing a single time and approximately 2.5% taken by the ten largest. All receptors come from a female donor in good health.

This clonotype occurred a few times. V usage is TRBV7-9 and J usage is TRBJ1-1, with D unclear. The ends were cut back, 5 bases at V and 0 bases at J, with 7 bases in the middle. CDR1 and CDR2 from the germline V gene are SEHNR and FQNEAQ (reference sequence). This CDR3 has 13 residues. DNA for the CDR3: TGTGCCAGCAGCGGAGAATTGAACACTGAAGCTTTCTTT. Protein: CASSGELNTEAFF.

The V call is TRBV29-1, the J call TRBJ2-1; D unresolved. V was shortened by 1 base and J by 9 bases, with 16 bases between the two germline ends. CDR3 size: 14 residues. Germline V lookup: CDR1 SQVTM, CDR2 ANQGSEA. The CDR3 loop reads CSVEVSQGFREQFF. The CDR3 nucleotides read TGCAGCGTTGAAGTAAGCCAAGGGTTTCGTGAGCAGTTCTTC.

This chain links TRBV7-8 with TRBJ1-5, with 9 nucleotides matching TRBD1. The CDR3 extends over 17 amino acids. The ends lost 4 bases at V and 7 bases at J; junction bases unmatched: 14. CDR1 SGHVS and CDR2 FQNEAQ come from the germline V gene. The CDR3 spells CASSSPTKQGARQPQHF. In nucleotides, the CDR3 is TGTGCCAGCAGCTCTCCCACCAAACAGGGGGCTAGGCAGCCCCAGCATTTT.

By share, this clonotype ranks as medium-sized. The chain is built from TRBV6-5 and TRBJ2-5; 11 bases fit TRBD1. In germline, CDR1 is MNHEY, CDR2 SVGAGI. Trimming cost V 5 bases and J 5 bases; bases outside gene matches: 4. CDR3 size: 14 residues. CDR3 sequence (DNA): TGTGCCAGCAGTCAGGACAGGGGGCAGGAGACCCAGTACTTC. As protein: CASSQDRGQETQYF.

This clonotype was detected a few times. V usage is TRBV20-1 and J usage is TRBJ2-5; a possible D gene is TRBD1 (5 bases). Germline CDR1 is DFQATT and CDR2 is SNEGSKA (reference sequence). The CDR3 runs to 13 residues. Trimming left V 6 bases short and J 4 bases short, with 15 bases between. The chain's CDR3 is CSAPVAGSETQYF. The CDR3 DNA is TGCAGTGCGCCAGTGGCAGGGTCAGAGACCCAGTACTTC.

The sample holds many counts of this clonotype. The rearrangement uses TRBV20-1 and TRBJ2-1, with 8 nucleotides matching TRBD2. Germline V gives CDR1 DFQATT, CDR2 SNEGSKA (reference sequence). CDR3 length: 11 residues. CDR3 loop: CSGGEYNEQFF. The CDR3 bases are TGCAGCGGGGGGGAATACAATGAGCAGTTCTTC.

This clonotype was seen only a few times. The CDR3 nucleotides read TGTGCCAGCAGCTTAGGGGCGGCGGTGAACACTGAAGCTTTCTTT. Its protein is CASSLGAAVNTEAFF. V usage is TRBV7-2 and J usage is TRBJ1-1; D remains ambiguous. Per the germline V gene, CDR1 is SGHTA and CDR2 is FQGNSA. Trimming left V 1 base short and J 0 bases short, with 9 bases between. The length of the CDR3 is 15 residues. The full variable domain, rest sourced from reference TRBV7-2 and TRBJ1-1, is GAGVSQSPSNKVTEKGKDVELRCDPISGHTALYWYRQSLGQGLEFLIYFQGNSAPDKSGLPSDRFSAERTGGSVSTLTIQRTQQEDSAVYLCASSLGAAVNTEAFFGQGTRLTVV.

The chain joins TRBV6-6 to TRBJ2-4; D remains unclear. This CDR3 has 11 residues. Trimming left V 4 bases short and J 5 bases short, with 3 bases between. Germline loops: CDR1 MNHNY, CDR2 SVGAGI (reference sequence). CDR3 sequence reads: CASSSQNIQYF. Here the CDR3 DNA reads TGTGCCAGCAGTTCGCAAAACATTCAGTACTTC.

This clonotype showed up many times. The chain joins TRBV6-1 to TRBJ2-5; no clear D gene. CDR1 and CDR2 (germline): MNHNS, SASEGT. V lost 2 bases and J 14 bases, leaving 15 bases between the germline ends. The CDR3 spans 12 residues. DNA for the CDR3: TGTGCCAGCAGTGAATCCAGGACGACCGTTTACTTC. Amino acid sequence: CASSESRTTVYF.

This chain uses TRBV27 with TRBJ2-5; perhaps D is TRBD1 or TRBD2 (6 bases each). The CDR3 spans 14 residues. The V gene's germline CDR1 is MNHEY and CDR2 SMNVEV (reference sequence). Trimming pared 2 bases from V and 3 bases from J, leaving 10 bases between. The CDR3: CASSLRGAEETQYF. The CDR3 DNA reads TGTGCCAGCAGTTTAAGGGGGGCTGAAGAGACCCAGTACTTC.

This clonotype was counted many times. The chain recombines TRBV20-1 with TRBJ2-1; 8 nucleotides line up with TRBD2. CDR3 size: 14 residues. Germline values: CDR1 DFQATT, CDR2 SNEGSKA (reference sequence). V lost 3 bases and J lost 4; bases outside the gene matches: 5. The CDR3 nucleotides read TGCAGTGCTAGCGGGGGGGCGATTTACAATGAGCAGTTCTTC. It codes for CSASGGAIYNEQFF.

CDR3 residues: CSVEGSPHGTKTYEQYF. As DNA, the CDR3 is TGCAGCGTTGAAGGTTCCCCACACGGAACGAAAACCTACGAGCAGTACTTC. This sequence joins TRBV29-1 and TRBJ2-7, with D unclear. Looked up from germline, CDR1 is SQVTM and CDR2 is ANQGSEA. Deletions cut 1 base from V and 2 bases from J, with 21 bases between. The CDR3 runs 17 residues.

This clonotype was counted at least ten times. The chain employs TRBV29-1 and TRBJ2-5; TRBD1 aligns across 7 bases. The length of the CDR3 is 16 residues. Germline V lookup: CDR1 SQVTM, CDR2 ANQGSEA. V lost 3 bases and J lost 2; bases outside the gene matches: 12. The CDR3 protein is CSVDQVTGRKQETQYF. CDR3 nucleotides: TGCAGCGTTGATCAAGTGACAGGGCGGAAGCAAGAGACCCAGTACTTC.

This clonotype came up a few times. The rearrangement links TRBV5-1 to TRBJ1-6; no clear D. CDR1 and CDR2 (germline): SGHRS, YFSETQ. The CDR3 is 13 amino acids. Trimming left V 0 bases short and J 10 bases short, with 8 bases between. In DNA, the CDR3 is TGCGCCAGCAGCTTGGGGCTTTCCTCACCCCTCCACTTT. As protein: CASSLGLSSPLHF.

The chain has TRBV29-1 and TRBJ2-3; TRBD2 aligns across 9 bases. V lost 6 bases, J lost 0 bases, and 7 bases stayed unmatched. Germline V gives CDR1 SQVTM, CDR2 ANQGSEA. This CDR3 is 15 amino acids long. The CDR3 loop is CSVGRLAASTDTQYF. DNA for the CDR3: TGCAGCGTGGGGAGACTAGCGGCTAGCACAGATACGCAGTATTTT.

V usage is TRBV9 and J usage is TRBJ2-1, with 7 bases lining up with TRBD2. Germline V gene sequence: CDR1 SGDLS, CDR2 YYNGEE. Trimming cost V 0 bases and J 4 bases; bases outside gene matches: 7. The CDR3 has 16 residues. CDR3 sequence reads: CASSVDASGLYNEQFF. The CDR3 DNA follows: TGTGCCAGCAGCGTAGATGCTAGCGGACTATACAATGAGCAGTTCTTC.

The chain is built from TRBV5-1 and TRBJ1-2; the match to TRBD1 covers 8 bases. The CDR3 has 16 amino acids. Germline loops: CDR1 SGHRS, CDR2 YFSETQ. V lost 2 bases to trimming and J lost 11 bases; unmatched junction nucleotides: 17. In DNA form, the CDR3 reads TGCGCCAGCAGCTTATCCAGGGGGCGTTGTTCACTAGATTACACCTTC. This codes for CASSLSRGRCSLDYTF.

The chain uses TRBV27 and TRBJ2-1, with D maybe TRBD2 (6 bases). Trimming left V 5 bases short and J 5 bases short, with 10 bases between. The CDR3 spans 13 residues. Germline V gene sequence: CDR1 MNHEY, CDR2 SMNVEV (reference sequence). CDR3 DNA: TGTGCCAGCAGTATGCGGGGCAACAATGAGCAGTTCTTC. This encodes CASSMRGNNEQFF.

This clonotype was seen only a few times. This chain connects TRBV6-6 to TRBJ1-1; D is perhaps TRBD1 (5 bases). Germline loops: CDR1 MNHNY, CDR2 SVGAGI (reference sequence). This CDR3 region has 14 residues. V lost 2 bases and J 0 bases, leaving 7 bases between the germline ends. The CDR3: CASSYDSVNTEAFF. DNA for the CDR3: TGTGCCAGCAGTTACGACAGCGTGAACACTGAAGCTTTCTTT.

In its sample, this clonotype was seen many times. The V call is TRBV20-1, the J call TRBJ1-2; 7 nucleotides align to TRBD1. The CDR3 sequence is 16 residues long. Trimming at V came to 2 bases and at J to 4 bases, leaving 13 bases not matched to a gene. Germline CDR1 and CDR2: DFQATT and SNEGSKA (reference sequence). CDR3 bases: TGCAGTGCTAGATCACCAGGGGGGACGGGGGGCTATGGCTACACCTTC. It is translated as CSARSPGGTGGYGYTF.

This rearrangement joins TRBV5-1 to TRBJ2-7, with D unresolved. CDR3 length: 12 amino acids. Germline V CDR1 and CDR2: SGHRS, YFSETQ. V gave up 0 bases and J gave up 4 bases, with 5 bases separating them. DNA for the CDR3: TGCGCCAGCAGCTTGGACCAATACGAGCAGTACTTC. It yields the protein CASSLDQYEQYF.

V usage is TRBV6-5 and J usage is TRBJ1-2; 9 bases fit TRBD1. The J segment lost 7 bases and the V segment lost 0 bases, leaving 12 bases of the junction unmatched. The CDR3 covers 17 residues. The germline V gene has CDR1 MNHEY and CDR2 SVGAGI. The DNA for the CDR3 is TGTGCCAGCAGTTACTCGAGTAGTAGGACAGGGGTCTCTGGCTACACCTTC. This translates into CASSYSSSRTGVSGYTF.

The chain couples TRBV6-1 to TRBJ2-5; 9 nucleotides align to TRBD2. The trim removed 5 bases at V and 0 bases at J, leaving 13 bases unmatched. The germline gives CDR1 MNHNS, CDR2 SASEGT. The CDR3 extends over 18 amino acids. The CDR3 reads CASSRAPSGGGDQETQYF. The DNA of the CDR3 is TGTGCCAGCAGTAGGGCCCCTAGCGGCGGGGGGGACCAAGAGACCCAGTACTTC.

This clonotype occurred many times. The CDR3 sequence: CSASSGEAGELFF. CDR3 nucleotide sequence: TGCAGTGCTAGCTCCGGGGAGGCCGGGGAGCTGTTTTTT. The gene calls are TRBV20-1 and TRBJ2-2; TRBD2 is a possible D gene (6 bases). Germline V gene sequence: CDR1 DFQATT, CDR2 SNEGSKA (reference sequence). The CDR3 runs to 13 residues. V was clipped by 3 bases and J by 6 bases, with 11 bases between them.

This clonotype has at least ten counts. V gene TRBV29-1 combines with J gene TRBJ2-1; either TRBD1 or TRBD2 may fit D (5 bases each). CDR1 and CDR2 (germline): SQVTM, ANQGSEA. Trimming removed 0 bases at V and 3 bases at J, with 15 bases between. This CDR3 is 16 amino acids long. The CDR3 loop is CSVEDSGRARYNEQFF. The CDR3 DNA reads TGCAGCGTTGAAGATTCAGGGCGGGCACGCTACAATGAGCAGTTCTTC.

Only a few counts were recorded for this clonotype. The chain is built from TRBV6-5 and TRBJ2-2; unclear D gene. The V gene lost 0 bases and the J gene lost 1 base, with 12 bases spanning the gap. This CDR3 contains 17 residues. The germline V gene encodes CDR1 MNHEY and CDR2 SVGAGI. The CDR3 DNA is TGTGCCAGCAGTTACTCGAAATTAATCGGGAACACCGGGGAGCTGTTTTTT. Its protein is CASSYSKLIGNTGELFF.